Listed below are T cell receptor beta chains from one sample, sequenced in a study of blood T cell repertoires in COVID-19. Some clones are missing from TCRdb's copy, which holds only in-frame ones; the method was immunoSEQ multiplex PCR. The sample shows approximately 40,000 clones, about nine tenths of them seen only once. The material sequenced was peripheral blood. The receptors shown here come from a man aged 55-75 years with acute or convalescent COVID-19. Each CDR3 is given with its conserved first and last residue. The D gene is left open where the match is weak. Clone sizes are given selectively: once, few, many, or a class where the clone is expanded.

>TRBV7-2|-|TRBJ1-1|-
TGTGCCAGCAGCTTTACTAGGGACACTGAAGCTTTCTTT
CASSFTRDTEAFF
>TRBV11-3|TRBD2|TRBJ2-3|-
TGTGCCAGCAGCTTAGGGACTAGCGGGAGGGCCGGTCGAGATACGCAGTATTTT
CASSLGTSGRAGRDTQYF
>TRBV19|-|TRBJ1-5|-
TGTGCCAGTAGTCAGGGACAAGCTCAGCCCCAGCATTTT
CASSQGQAQPQHF
>TRBV5-8|-|TRBJ2-6|-
TGTGCCAGCAGCTTGGTTTACTCTGGGGCCAACGTCCTGACTTTC
CASSLVYSGANVLTF
>TRBV4-2|-|TRBJ1-5|-
TGTGCCAGCAGCCAACTTTACAGGTCCCGCAATCAGCCCCAGCATTTT
CASSQLYRSRNQPQHF
>TRBV2|-|TRBJ2-7|-
TGTGCCACCGGGACAATAGCCTCCTACGAGCAGTACTTC
CATGTIASYEQYF
>TRBV13|TRBD2|TRBJ2-3|-
TGTGCCAGCAGCTTAATGACTAGCGGACTCACAGATACGCAGTATTTT
CASSLMTSGLTDTQYF
>TRBV5-1|TRBD2|TRBJ2-2|-
TGCGCCAGCAGCTCCAGACTAGCGGGAAGCGCGGGGGAGCTGTTTTTT
CASSSRLAGSAGELFF
>TRBV5-5|TRBD1|TRBJ2-3|-
TGTGCCAGCAGCTACAGGGGGCTGGAGGCAGATACGCAGTATTTT
CASSYRGLEADTQYF
>TRBV29-1|-|TRBJ1-2|-
TGCAGCGTCTCCGATAACTATAGCTACACCTTC
CSVSDNYSYTF
>TRBV30|TRBD1|TRBJ2-1|-
TGTGCTTGGCGACAGGGTGGGAGCAGTGAGCAGTTCTTC
CAWRQGGSSEQFF
>TRBV7-9|TRBD1|TRBJ1-4|medium-sized
TGTGCCAGCAGCTCCTTCGGGACAGGGGTTATTGAAAAACTGTTTTTT
CASSSFGTGVIEKLFF
>TRBV11-3|-|TRBJ2-1|-
TGTGCCAGCAGCTTAGAGGGTCAGGGTGAGCAGTTCTTC
CASSLEGQGEQFF
>TRBV27|-|TRBJ2-2|-
TGTGCCAGCAGTTTGGTGGCCAGGGGGGCCGGGGAGCTGTTTTTT
CASSLVARGAGELFF
>TRBV25-1|-|TRBJ1-3|-
TGTGCCAGCAGTGAATTATGGACACAAGGAAACACCATATATTTT
CASSELWTQGNTIYF
>TRBV6-1|TRBD2|TRBJ2-1|-
TGTGCCAGCAGTGAATTTATGACTAGCGGGTACAATGAGCAGTTCTTC
CASSEFMTSGYNEQFF
>TRBV5-5|-|TRBJ1-1|-
TGTGCCAGCAGTCTGACACACATGAACACTGAAGCTTTCTTT
CASSLTHMNTEAFF
>TRBV10-2|-|TRBJ2-7|-
TGCGCCAGCCGTGACTCAGGGACATGGTACGAGCAGTACTTC
CASRDSGTWYEQYF
>TRBV11-3|TRBD2|TRBJ2-1|once
TGTGCCAGCAGCTTACCGGGACTAGCGGGCCATTACAATGAGCAGTTCTTC
CASSLPGLAGHYNEQFF
>TRBV3-1/TRBV3-2|-|TRBJ2-1|-
TGTGCCAGCAGCCGAGAACGGACAACGTACAATGAGCAGTTCTTC
CASSRERTTYNEQFF
>TRBV5-4|TRBD2|TRBJ2-7|-
TGTGCCAGCACCCTAGCGGGAGGTTCCTCCTACGAGCAGTACTTC
CASTLAGGSSYEQYF
>TRBV25-1|TRBD1|TRBJ1-6|-
TGTGCCAGCAGAGACAGGGGTTCACCCCTCCACTTT
CASRDRGSPLHF
>TRBV5-1|-|TRBJ1-1|-
TGCGCCAGCAGCTTGGTTGCGGGTGACACTGAAGCTTTCTTT
CASSLVAGDTEAFF
>TRBV5-1|TRBD1|TRBJ1-2|-
TGCGCCAGCAGCCCGGGACAGAACTATGGCTACACCTTC
CASSPGQNYGYTF
>TRBV10-3|TRBD1|TRBJ2-2|-
TGTGCCACCCACCCGTTTTCCGGGACAGCTAACACCGGGGAGCTGTTTTTT
CATHPFSGTANTGELFF
>TRBV6-5|TRBD1|TRBJ1-3|-
TGTGCCAGCAGATCTCAGGGGGCGAAGGGAAACACCATATATTTT
CASRSQGAKGNTIYF
>TRBV7-2|TRBD2|TRBJ2-2|-
TGTGCCAGCAGCCAAACCGGGACTAGGTCCTCCGGGGAGCTGTTTTTT
CASSQTGTRSSGELFF
>TRBV28|TRBD1|TRBJ1-2|-
TGTGCCAGCAGTTTCCGCCGACAGGGCCATGGCTACACCTTC
CASSFRRQGHGYTF